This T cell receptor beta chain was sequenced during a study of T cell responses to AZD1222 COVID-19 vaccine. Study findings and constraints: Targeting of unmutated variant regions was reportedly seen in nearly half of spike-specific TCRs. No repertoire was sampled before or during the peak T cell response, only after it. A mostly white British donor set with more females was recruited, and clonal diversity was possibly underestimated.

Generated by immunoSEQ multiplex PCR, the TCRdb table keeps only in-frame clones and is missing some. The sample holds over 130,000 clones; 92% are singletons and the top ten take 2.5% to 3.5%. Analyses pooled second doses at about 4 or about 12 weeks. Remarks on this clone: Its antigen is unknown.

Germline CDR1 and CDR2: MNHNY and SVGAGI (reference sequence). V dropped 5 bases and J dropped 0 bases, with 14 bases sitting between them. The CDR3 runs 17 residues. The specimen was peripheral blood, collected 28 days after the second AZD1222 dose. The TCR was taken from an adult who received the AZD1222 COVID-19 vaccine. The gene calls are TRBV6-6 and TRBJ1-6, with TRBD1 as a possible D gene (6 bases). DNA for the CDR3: TGTGCCAGCAGTCTCCGACAGGATAGCTCCTATAATTCACCCCTCCACTTT. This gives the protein CASSLRQDSSYNSPLHF.